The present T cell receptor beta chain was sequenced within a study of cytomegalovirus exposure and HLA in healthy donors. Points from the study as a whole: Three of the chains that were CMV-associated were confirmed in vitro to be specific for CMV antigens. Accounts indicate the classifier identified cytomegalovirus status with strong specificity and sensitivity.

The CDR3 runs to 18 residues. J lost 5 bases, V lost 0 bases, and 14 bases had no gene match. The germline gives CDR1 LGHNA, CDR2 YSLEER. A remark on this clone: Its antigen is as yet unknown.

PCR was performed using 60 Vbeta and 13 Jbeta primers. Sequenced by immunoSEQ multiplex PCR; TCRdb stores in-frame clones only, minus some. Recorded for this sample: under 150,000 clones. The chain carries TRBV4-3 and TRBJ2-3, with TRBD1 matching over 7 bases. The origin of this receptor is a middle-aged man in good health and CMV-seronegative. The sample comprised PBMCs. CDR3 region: CASSQDRTLTGWGDTQYF. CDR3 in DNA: TGCGCCAGCAGCCAAGATCGAACCCTGACAGGGTGGGGAGATACGCAGTATTTT.